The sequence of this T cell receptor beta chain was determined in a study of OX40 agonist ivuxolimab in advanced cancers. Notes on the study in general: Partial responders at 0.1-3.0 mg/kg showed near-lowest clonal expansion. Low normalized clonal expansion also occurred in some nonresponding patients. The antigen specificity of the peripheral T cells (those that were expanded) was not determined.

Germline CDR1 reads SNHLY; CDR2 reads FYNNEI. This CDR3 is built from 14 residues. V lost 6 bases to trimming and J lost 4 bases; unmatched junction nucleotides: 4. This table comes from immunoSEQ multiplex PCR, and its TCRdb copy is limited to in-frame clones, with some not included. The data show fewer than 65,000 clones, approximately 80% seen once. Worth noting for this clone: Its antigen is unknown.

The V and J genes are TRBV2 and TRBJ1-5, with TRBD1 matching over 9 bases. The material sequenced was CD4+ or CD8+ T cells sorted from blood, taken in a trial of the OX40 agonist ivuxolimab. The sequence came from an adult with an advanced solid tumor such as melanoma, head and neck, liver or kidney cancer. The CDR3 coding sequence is TGTGCCAGCAGGAACGACAGGGGGAATCAGCCCCAGCATTTT. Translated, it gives CASRNDRGNQPQHF.